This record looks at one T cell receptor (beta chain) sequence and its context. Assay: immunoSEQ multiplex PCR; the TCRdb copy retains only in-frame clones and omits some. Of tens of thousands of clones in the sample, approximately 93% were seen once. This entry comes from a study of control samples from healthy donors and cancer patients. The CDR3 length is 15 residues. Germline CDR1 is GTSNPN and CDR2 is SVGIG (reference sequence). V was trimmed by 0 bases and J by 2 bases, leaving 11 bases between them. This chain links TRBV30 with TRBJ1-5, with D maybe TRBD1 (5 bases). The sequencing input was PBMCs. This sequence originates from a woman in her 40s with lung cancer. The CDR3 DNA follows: TGTGCCTGGAGTGTACCGGGGGGTGGCAATCAGCCCCAGCATTTT. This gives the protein CAWSVPGGGNQPQHF.